These 3 T cell receptor beta chains were all obtained from the same sample, sequenced in a study of T-cell memory formation after mild COVID-19. One entry per CDR3 protein, called by TCRdb with MiXCR from the 5' RACE reads. The repertoire includes approximately 250,000 distinct CDR3 sequences, about 17% of them detected once, and 22% sits in the top ten. Sequences were obtained from PBMCs or a T cell subset sorted from them (not recorded which). The receptors shown here come from a man between 18 and 35 years old who had mild COVID-19 (a few samples of this study predate the infection). Cell type and time point are not known.

The gene calls are TRBV5-1 and TRBJ1-4; D is ambiguous. Germline CDR1 reads SGHRS; CDR2 reads YFSETQ. The V end lost 1 base, the J end lost 0 bases, and 7 bases lay between the germline ends. The CDR3 extends over 15 amino acids. The CDR3 DNA follows: TGCGCCAGCAGCTTGTCTAGTGCAACTAATGAAAAACTGTTTTTT. Translating gives CASSLSSATNEKLFF.

In its sample, this clonotype was seen many times. V and J are TRBV7-9 and TRBJ1-1; D unclear. The CDR3 is 13 residues long. V was clipped by 7 bases and J by 1 base, with 10 bases between them. The V gene's germline CDR1 is SEHNR and CDR2 FQNEAQ (reference sequence). CDR3 coding DNA: TGTGCCAGCATAGTGGCAGGGAACACTGAAGCTTTCTTT. Translating it yields CASIVAGNTEAFF.

This clonotype was seen ten or more times. The chain carries TRBV7-9 and TRBJ2-3, with 9 bases matching TRBD2. V dropped 0 bases and J dropped 6; count of bases not matched to a gene: 7. This CDR3 region has 16 residues. From germline, CDR1 is SEHNR and CDR2 FQNEAQ (reference sequence). CDR3 protein: CASSLALAGRSDTQYF. The CDR3 DNA reads TGTGCCAGCAGCTTAGCGCTAGCGGGGCGGTCGGATACGCAGTATTTT.